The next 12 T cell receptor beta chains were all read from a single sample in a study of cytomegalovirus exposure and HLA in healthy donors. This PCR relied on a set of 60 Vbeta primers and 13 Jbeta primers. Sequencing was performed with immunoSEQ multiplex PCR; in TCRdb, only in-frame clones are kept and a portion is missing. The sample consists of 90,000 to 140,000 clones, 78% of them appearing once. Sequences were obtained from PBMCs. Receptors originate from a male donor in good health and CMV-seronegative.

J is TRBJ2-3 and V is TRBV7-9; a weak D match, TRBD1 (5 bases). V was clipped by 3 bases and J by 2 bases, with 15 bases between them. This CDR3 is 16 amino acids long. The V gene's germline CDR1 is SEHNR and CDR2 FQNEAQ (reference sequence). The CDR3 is CASSFRARSPTDTQYF. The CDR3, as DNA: TGTGCCAGCAGCTTCAGGGCGCGGAGCCCCACAGATACGCAGTATTTT.

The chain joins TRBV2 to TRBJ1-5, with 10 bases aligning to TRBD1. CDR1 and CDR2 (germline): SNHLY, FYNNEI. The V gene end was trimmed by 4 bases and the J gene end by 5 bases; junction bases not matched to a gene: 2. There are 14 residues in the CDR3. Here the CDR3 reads CASSGGQGYQPQHF. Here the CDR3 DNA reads TGTGCCAGCAGTGGGGGACAGGGGTATCAGCCCCAGCATTTT. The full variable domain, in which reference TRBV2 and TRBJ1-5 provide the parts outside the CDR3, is EPEVTQTPSHQVTQMGQEVILRCVPISNHLYFYWYRQILGQKVEFLVSFYNNEISEKSEIFDDQFSVERPDGSNFTLKIRSTKLEDSAMYFCASSGGQGYQPQHFGDGTRLSIL.

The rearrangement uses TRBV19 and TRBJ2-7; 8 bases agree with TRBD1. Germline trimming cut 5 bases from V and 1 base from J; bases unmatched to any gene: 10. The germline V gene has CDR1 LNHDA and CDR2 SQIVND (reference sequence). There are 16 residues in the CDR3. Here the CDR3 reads CASSHRTGRNSYEQYF. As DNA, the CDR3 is TGTGCCAGTAGTCACCGGACAGGGAGGAATTCCTACGAGCAGTACTTC. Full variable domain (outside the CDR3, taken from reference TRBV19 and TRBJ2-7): DGGITQSPKYLFRKEGQNVTLSCEQNLNHDAMYWYRQDPGQGLRLIYYSQIVNDFQKGDIAEGYSVSREKKESFPLTVTSAQKNPTAFYLCASSHRTGRNSYEQYFGPGTRLTVT.

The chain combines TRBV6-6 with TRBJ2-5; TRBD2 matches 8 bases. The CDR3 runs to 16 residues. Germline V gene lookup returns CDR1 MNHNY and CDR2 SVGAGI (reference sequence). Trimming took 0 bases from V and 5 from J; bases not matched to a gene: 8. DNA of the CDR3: TGTGCCAGCAGTTACTCTGGTCGGGAGGGCCTTGAGACCCAGTACTTC. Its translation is CASSYSGREGLETQYF.

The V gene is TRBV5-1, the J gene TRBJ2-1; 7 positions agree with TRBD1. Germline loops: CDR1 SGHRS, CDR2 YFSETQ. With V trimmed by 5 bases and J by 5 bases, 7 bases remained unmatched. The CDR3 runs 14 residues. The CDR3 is CASSLDGTDNEQFF. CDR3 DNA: TGCGCCAGCAGTCTGGATGGGACAGACAATGAGCAGTTCTTC. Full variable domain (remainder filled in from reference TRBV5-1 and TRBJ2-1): KAGVTQTPRYLIKTRGQQVTLSCSPISGHRSVSWYQQTPGQGLQFLFEYFSETQRNKGNFPGRFSGRQFSNSRSEMNVSTLELGDSALYLCASSLDGTDNEQFFGPGTRLTVL.

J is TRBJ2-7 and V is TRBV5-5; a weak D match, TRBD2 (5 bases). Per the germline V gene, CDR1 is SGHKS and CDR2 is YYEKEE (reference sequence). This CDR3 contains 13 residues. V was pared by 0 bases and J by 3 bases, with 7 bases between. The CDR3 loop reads CASSLGESYEQYF. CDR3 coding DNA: TGTGCCAGCAGCTTGGGGGAGAGCTACGAGCAGTACTTC.

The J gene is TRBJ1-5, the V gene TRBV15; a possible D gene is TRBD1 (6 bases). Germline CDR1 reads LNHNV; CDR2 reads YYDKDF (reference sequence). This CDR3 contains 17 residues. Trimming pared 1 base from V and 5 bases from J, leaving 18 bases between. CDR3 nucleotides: TGTGCCACCAGCAGAGCCGGAGTAGGACAGCGCGATCAGCCCCAGCATTTT. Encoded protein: CATSRAGVGQRDQPQHF.

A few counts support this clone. This CDR3 reads CASKLGTANEKLFF. CDR3 nucleotides: TGTGCCAGTAAGTTAGGGACAGCTAATGAAAAACTGTTTTTT. The chain joins TRBV19 to TRBJ1-4, with 7 bases lining up with TRBD1. V trimming: 7 bases; J trimming: 3 bases; junction bases outside the gene matches: 5. Germline V CDR1 and CDR2: LNHDA, SQIVND (reference sequence). The CDR3 totals 14 residues. Together with reference TRBV19 and TRBJ1-4, the CDR3 gives the full variable domain: DGGITQSPKYLFRKEGQNVTLSCEQNLNHDAMYWYRQDPGQGLRLIYYSQIVNDFQKGDIAEGYSVSREKKESFPLTVTSAQKNPTAFYLCASKLGTANEKLFFGSGTQLSVL.

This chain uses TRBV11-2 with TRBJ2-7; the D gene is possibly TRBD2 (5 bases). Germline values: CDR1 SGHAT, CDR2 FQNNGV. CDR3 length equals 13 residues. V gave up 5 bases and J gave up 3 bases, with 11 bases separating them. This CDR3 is CASSLGLNYEQYF. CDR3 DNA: TGTGCCAGCAGCCTTGGACTCAACTACGAGCAGTACTTC.

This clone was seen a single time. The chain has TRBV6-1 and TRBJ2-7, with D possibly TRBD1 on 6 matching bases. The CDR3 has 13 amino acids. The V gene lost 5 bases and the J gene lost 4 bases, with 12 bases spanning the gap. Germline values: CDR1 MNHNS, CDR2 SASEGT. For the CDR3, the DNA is TGTGCCAGCAGTCCCCCAGGGGAGTACGAGCAGTACTTC. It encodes CASSPPGEYEQYF.

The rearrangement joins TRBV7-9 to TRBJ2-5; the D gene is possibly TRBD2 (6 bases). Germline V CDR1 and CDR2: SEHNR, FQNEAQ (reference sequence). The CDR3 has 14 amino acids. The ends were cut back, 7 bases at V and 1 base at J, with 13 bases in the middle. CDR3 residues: CASTRAGLQETQYF. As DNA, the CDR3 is TGTGCCAGCACCCGAGCGGGCCTCCAAGAGACCCAGTACTTC.

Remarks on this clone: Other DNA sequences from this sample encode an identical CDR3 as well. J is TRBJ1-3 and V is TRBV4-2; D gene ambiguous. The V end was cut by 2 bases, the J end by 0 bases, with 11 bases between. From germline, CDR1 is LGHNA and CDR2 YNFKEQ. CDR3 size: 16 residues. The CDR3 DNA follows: TGTGCCAGCAGCCAACCTGACACCGACTCTGGAAACACCATATATTTT. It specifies CASSQPDTDSGNTIYF.